This TCR beta chain is drawn from a study of cytomegalovirus exposure and HLA in healthy donors. The CDR3 length is 16 residues. Germline V gene data show CDR1 as SGHKS and CDR2 as YYEKEE (reference sequence). V lost 3 bases to trimming and J lost 1 base; unmatched junction nucleotides: 7. Overall study results and limits: The authors considered a cluster of highly shared sequence variants likely to be a sequencing artifact.

With respect to this clone: Its cognate antigen is unknown.

60 Vbeta and 13 Jbeta primers were used in PCR. Libraries were prepared by immunoSEQ multiplex PCR; TCRdb keeps only in-frame clonotypes and omits some of them. The sample lists 95,000 to 150,000 clones; more than 55% were seen once. The sample comprised PBMCs. The clonotype comes from a young man in good health and CMV-seronegative. The chain is built from TRBV5-5 and TRBJ1-1, with TRBD1 identical over 9 bases. The CDR3 DNA sequence: TGTGCCAGCAGCTGGGAACAGGGGGCCACGAACACTGAAGCTTTCTTT. Its translation: CASSWEQGATNTEAFF.